This T cell receptor (beta chain) was sequenced in a study of blood T cells in healthy people across ages. Trimming stripped 1 base from V and 2 bases from J, with 12 bases between. The germline gives CDR1 SGHTA, CDR2 FQGNSA. This CDR3 contains 16 residues. Findings of the study overall: PBMCs were not sorted, which prevented a conclusive comparison of naive versus antigen-experienced cells. Observed TCR beta diversity per million T cells went down as age went up. This fall followed a roughly linear course with age.

Donation came from healthy Caucasian individuals in Russia who were aged about 6 to 90. For this clonotype: Its antigen is undetermined.

Primers used in a second PCR of roughly 6 to 12 cycles were a sample-barcoded 5' primer and a J-beta primer mix. A template-switch adaptor with 12 random nucleotides tagged each cDNA molecule. In TCRdb, the 5' RACE reads were re-called with MiXCR into one record per CDR3 protein. The sample yields some 1.8 million distinct CDR3 sequences, approximately 39% seen once. The sequencing sample was made of blood. The J gene is TRBJ2-1, the V gene TRBV7-2; D is tentatively TRBD1 or TRBD2 (5 bases each). The TCR sequence derives from a human donor in good health. Here the CDR3 DNA reads TGTGCCAGCAGCTTAGTGGCGAGGGGTCCCTACAATGAGCAGTTCTTC. This gives the protein CASSLVARGPYNEQFF.